This paragraph covers one T cell receptor (beta chain) sequence. Its antigen is as yet unknown. The table came from immunoSEQ multiplex PCR; TCRdb's copy has only in-frame clones and leaves some out. This sample has approximately 84,000 clones, with roughly nine tenths found just once. These data originate in a study of OX40 agonist ivuxolimab in advanced cancers. Overall study: Dose-escalation patients had hepatocellular carcinoma, melanoma, renal cell or head and neck cancer.

Findings and limits, study-wide: Dose levels from 0.1 to 3.0 mg/kg saw CD4+ and CD8+ blood T cells expand clonally by week 6. Researchers report that CD8+ T cells had, on average, more expanded clones than CD4+.

Patients with a history of autoimmune disease or on systemic immunosuppression were excluded. This sequence originates from an adult with an advanced solid tumor such as melanoma, head and neck, liver or kidney cancer. This sample comprised CD4+ or CD8+ T cells sorted from blood, obtained in a trial of the OX40 agonist ivuxolimab.

The CDR3 protein is CASSPGQSTNEKLFF. CDR3 nucleotide sequence: TGTGCCAGCTCACCAGGACAGTCGACTAATGAAAAACTGTTTTTT. V usage is TRBV18 and J usage is TRBJ1-4, with D possibly matching TRBD1 (6 bases). The CDR3 has 15 amino acids. Per germline, CDR1 KGHSH and CDR2 LQKENI. V was pared by 2 bases and J by 2 bases, with 9 bases between.